The clone carrying this T cell receptor beta chain was seen only a few times. What it recognizes is unknown. These data come from a study of Ad26.COV2.S vaccination and SARS-CoV-2 variants. Sequencing used immunoSEQ multiplex PCR; TCRdb keeps in-frame clones, though not all of them. Of about 350,000 clones listed, about 88% were seen once; the top ten hold around 11%. The treatment here: roughly 19 received Ad26.COV2.S at low or high dose, single or two shots; 5 received placebo; per-sample allocation not given. Collection of the samples took place on day 63 after the first injection of vaccine or placebo. Looked up from germline, CDR1 is LNHDA and CDR2 is SQIVND (reference sequence). The CDR3 runs 16 residues. V lost 5 bases, J lost 3 bases, and 16 bases lay in between. Study findings and constraints: CD8+ and CD4+ T cells specific for spike reportedly responded with substantial breadth after vaccination.

The chain employs TRBV19 and TRBJ2-2, with TRBD1 as a possible D gene (5 bases). This specimen consisted of peripheral blood, obtained in a trial of Ad26.COV2.S vaccine versus placebo. The sequence was collected from a person between 18 and 59 years old who received the Ad26.COV2.S COVID-19 vaccine or a placebo. CDR3 nucleotide sequence: TGTGCCAGTAGTCCCTCCGGGCAGGGCTACACCGGGGAGCTGTTTTTT. It yields the protein CASSPSGQGYTGELFF. The full variable domain, completed using reference TRBV19 and TRBJ2-2, is DGGITQSPKYLFRKEGQNVTLSCEQNLNHDAMYWYRQDPGQGLRLIYYSQIVNDFQKGDIAEGYSVSREKKESFPLTVTSAQKNPTAFYLCASSPSGQGYTGELFFGEGSRLTVL.